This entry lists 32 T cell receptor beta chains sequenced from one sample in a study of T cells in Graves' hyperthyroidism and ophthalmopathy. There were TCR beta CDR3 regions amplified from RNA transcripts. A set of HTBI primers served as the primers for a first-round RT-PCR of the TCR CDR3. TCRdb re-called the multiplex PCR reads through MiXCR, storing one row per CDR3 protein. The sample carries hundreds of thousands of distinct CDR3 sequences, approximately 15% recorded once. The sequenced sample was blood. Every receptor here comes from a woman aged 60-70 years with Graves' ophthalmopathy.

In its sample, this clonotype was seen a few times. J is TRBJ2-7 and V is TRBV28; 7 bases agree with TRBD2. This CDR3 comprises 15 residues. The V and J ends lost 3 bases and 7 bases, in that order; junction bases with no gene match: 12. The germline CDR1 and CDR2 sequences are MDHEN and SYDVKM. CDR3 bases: TGTGCCAGCAGTTTGGGAGGGGCCCTTGGGAAAGAGCAGTACTTC. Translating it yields CASSLGGALGKEQYF. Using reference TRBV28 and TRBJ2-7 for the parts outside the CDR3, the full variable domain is DVKVTQSSRYLVKRTGEKVFLECVQDMDHENMFWYRQDPGLGLRLIYFSYDVKMKEKGDIPEGYSVSREKKERFSLILESASTNQTSMYLCASSLGGALGKEQYFGPGTRLTVT.

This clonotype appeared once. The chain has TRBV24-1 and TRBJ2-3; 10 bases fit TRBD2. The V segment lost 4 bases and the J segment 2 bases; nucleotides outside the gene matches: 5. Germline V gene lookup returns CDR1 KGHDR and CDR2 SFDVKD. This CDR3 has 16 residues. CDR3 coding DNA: TGTGCCACCAGTGACCCAGCGGGGGGGCACACAGATACGCAGTATTTT. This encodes CATSDPAGGHTDTQYF.

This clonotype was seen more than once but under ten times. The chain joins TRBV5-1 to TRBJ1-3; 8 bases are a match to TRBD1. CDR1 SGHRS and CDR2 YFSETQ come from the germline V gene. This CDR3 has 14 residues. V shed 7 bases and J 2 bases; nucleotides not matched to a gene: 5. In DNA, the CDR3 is TGCGCCAGCCTCAGGGGGCAAGCTGGAAACACCATATATTTT. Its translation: CASLRGQAGNTIYF. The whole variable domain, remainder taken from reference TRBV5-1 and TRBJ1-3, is KAGVTQTPRYLIKTRGQQVTLSCSPISGHRSVSWYQQTPGQGLQFLFEYFSETQRNKGNFPGRFSGRQFSNSRSEMNVSTLELGDSALYLCASLRGQAGNTIYFGEGSWLTVV.

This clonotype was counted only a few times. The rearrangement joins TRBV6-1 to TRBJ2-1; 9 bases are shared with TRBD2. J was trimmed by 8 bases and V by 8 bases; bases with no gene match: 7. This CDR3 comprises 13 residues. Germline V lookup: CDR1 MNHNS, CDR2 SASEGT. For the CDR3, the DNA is TGTGCCAGCGTGCTTAGCGGGAGCCATGAGCAGTTCTTC. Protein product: CASVLSGSHEQFF.

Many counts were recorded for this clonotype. The CDR3 sequence: CASSYGDLSTDTQYF. The CDR3 DNA follows: TGTGCCAGCAGCTATGGCGACTTAAGCACAGATACGCAGTATTTT. The chain employs TRBV11-3 and TRBJ2-3; D call uncertain. Germline lookup yields CDR1 SGHNT and CDR2 YENEEA. Trimming cost V 4 bases and J 0 bases, with 11 bases left between them. The CDR3 runs 15 residues.

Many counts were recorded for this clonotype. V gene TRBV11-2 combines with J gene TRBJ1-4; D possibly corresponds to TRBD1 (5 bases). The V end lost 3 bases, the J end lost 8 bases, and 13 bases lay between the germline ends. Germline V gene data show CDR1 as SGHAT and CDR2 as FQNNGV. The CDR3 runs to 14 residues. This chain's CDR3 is CASSFSGSQEKLFF. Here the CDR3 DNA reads TGTGCCAGCAGCTTTTCAGGGTCTCAAGAAAAACTGTTTTTT.

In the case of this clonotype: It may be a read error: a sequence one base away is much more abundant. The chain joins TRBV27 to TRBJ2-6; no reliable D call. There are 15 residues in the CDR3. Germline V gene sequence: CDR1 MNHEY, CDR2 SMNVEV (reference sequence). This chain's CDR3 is CANSLVASGANVLTF. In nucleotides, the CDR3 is TGTGCCAACAGTTTAGTCGCCTCTGGGGCCAACGTCCTGACTTTC.

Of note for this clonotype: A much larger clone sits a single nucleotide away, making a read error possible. CDR3 in DNA: TGTGCCAGCCGTTTAAGGGGGGGCTCGGTCACTGAAGCTTTCTTT. Translation: CASRLRGGSVTEAFF. The chain combines TRBV28 with TRBJ1-1; maybe TRBD1 (6 bases). The CDR3 sequence is 15 residues long. Germline-derived CDR1 and CDR2 are MDHEN and SYDVKM.

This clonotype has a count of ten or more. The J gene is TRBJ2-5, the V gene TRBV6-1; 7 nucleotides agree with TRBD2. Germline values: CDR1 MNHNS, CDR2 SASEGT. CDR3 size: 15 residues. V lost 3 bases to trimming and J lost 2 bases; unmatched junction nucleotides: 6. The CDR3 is CASSDPGRGQETQYF. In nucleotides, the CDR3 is TGTGCCAGCAGTGACCCCGGGCGGGGGCAAGAGACCCAGTACTTC.

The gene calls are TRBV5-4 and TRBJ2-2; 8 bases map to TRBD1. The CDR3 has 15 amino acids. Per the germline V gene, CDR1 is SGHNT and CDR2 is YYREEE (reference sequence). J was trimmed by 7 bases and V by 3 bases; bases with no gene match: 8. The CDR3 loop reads CASSSGQGYGGELFF. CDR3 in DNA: TGTGCCAGCAGCTCTGGACAGGGTTATGGCGGGGAGCTGTTTTTT.

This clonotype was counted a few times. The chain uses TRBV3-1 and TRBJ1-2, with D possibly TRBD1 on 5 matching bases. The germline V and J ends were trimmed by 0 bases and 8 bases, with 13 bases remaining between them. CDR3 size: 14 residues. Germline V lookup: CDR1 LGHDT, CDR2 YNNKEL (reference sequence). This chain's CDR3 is CASSQDWQGKGYTF. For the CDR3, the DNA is TGTGCCAGCAGCCAAGATTGGCAGGGAAAAGGCTACACCTTC.

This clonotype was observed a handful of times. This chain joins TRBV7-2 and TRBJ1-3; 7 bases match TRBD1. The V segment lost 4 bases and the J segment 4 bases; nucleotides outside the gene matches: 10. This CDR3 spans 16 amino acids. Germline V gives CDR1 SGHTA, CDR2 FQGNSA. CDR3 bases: TGTGCCAGCAGCTCGGACAGGAGTGAAGGAGGAAACACCATATATTTT. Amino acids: CASSSDRSEGGNTIYF.

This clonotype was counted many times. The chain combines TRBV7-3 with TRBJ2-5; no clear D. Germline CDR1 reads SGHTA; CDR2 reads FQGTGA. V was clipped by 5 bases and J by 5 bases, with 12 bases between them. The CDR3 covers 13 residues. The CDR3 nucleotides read TGTGCCAGCAGCCCTAACGGGCGGGAGACCCAGTACTTC. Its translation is CASSPNGRETQYF. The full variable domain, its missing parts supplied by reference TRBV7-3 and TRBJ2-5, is GAGVSQTPSNKVTEKGKYVELRCDPISGHTALYWYRQSLGQGPEFLIYFQGTGAADDSGLPNDRFFAVRPEGSVSTLKIQRTERGDSAVYLCASSPNGRETQYFGPGTRLLVL.

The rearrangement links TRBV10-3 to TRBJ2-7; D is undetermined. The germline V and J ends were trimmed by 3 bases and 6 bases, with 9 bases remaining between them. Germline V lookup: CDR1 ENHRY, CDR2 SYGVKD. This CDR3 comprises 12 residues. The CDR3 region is CAISEGLSEQYF. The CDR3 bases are TGTGCCATCAGTGAAGGTCTTAGCGAGCAGTACTTC.

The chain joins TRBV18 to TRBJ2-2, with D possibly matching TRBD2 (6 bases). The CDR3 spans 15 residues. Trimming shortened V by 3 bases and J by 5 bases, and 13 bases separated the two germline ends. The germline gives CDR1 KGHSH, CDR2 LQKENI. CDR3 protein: CASSPARGGTGELFF. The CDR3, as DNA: TGTGCCAGCTCACCCGCTAGGGGAGGAACCGGGGAGCTGTTTTTT.

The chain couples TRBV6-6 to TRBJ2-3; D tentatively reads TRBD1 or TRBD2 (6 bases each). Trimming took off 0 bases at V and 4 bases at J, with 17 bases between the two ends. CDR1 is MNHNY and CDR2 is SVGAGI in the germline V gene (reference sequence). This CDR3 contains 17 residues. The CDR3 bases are TGTGCCAGCAGTTACTCCTGGTCGGGGGCAGGTGCAGATACGCAGTATTTT. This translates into CASSYSWSGAGADTQYF.

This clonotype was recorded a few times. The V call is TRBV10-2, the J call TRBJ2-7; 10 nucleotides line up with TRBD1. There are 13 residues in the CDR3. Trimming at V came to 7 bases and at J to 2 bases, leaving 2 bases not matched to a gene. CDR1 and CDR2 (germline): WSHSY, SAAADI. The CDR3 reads CASIGQGAYEQYF. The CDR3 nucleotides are TGCGCCAGCATAGGACAGGGGGCCTACGAGCAGTACTTC.

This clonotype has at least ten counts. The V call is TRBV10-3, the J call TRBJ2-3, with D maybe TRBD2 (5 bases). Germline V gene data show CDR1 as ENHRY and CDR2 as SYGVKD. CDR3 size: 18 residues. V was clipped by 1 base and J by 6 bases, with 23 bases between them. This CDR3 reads CAISEWAPALTRPDTQYF. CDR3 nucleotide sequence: TGTGCCATCAGTGAGTGGGCCCCGGCCCTAACTAGGCCGGATACGCAGTATTTT.

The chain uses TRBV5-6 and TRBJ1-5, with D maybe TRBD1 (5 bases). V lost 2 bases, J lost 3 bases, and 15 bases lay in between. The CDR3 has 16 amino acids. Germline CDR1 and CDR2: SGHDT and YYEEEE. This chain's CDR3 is CASSFTAGTYNQPQHF. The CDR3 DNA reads TGTGCCAGCAGCTTTACTGCCGGGACTTACAATCAGCCCCAGCATTTT.

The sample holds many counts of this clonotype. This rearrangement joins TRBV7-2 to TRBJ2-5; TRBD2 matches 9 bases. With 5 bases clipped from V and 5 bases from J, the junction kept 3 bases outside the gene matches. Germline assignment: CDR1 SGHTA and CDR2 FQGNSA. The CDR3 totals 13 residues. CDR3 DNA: TGTGCCAGCAGCCCTAGCGGGACGGAGACCCAGTACTTC. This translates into CASSPSGTETQYF.

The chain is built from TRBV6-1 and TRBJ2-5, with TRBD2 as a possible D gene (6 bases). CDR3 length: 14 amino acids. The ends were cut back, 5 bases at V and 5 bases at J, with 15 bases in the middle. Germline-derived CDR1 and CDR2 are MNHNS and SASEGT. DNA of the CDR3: TGTGCCAGCAGTTATTTGTTCCGGGAGGAGACCCAGTACTTC. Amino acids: CASSYLFREETQYF.

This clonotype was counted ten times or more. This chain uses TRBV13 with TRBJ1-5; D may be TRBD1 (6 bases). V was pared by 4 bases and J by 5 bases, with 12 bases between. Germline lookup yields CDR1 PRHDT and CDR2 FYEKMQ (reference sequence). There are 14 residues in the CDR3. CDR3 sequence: CASSSRGHDQPQHF. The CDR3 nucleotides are TGTGCCAGCAGCTCCCGGGGGCACGATCAGCCCCAGCATTTT.

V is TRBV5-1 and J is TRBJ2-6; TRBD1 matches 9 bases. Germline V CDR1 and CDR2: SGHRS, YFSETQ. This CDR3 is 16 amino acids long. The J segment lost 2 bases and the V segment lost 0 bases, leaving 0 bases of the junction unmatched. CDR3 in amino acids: CASSLGQGAGANVLTF. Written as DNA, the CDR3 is TGCGCCAGCAGCTTGGGACAGGGGGCTGGGGCCAACGTCCTGACTTTC. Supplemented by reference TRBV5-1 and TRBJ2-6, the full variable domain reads KAGVTQTPRYLIKTRGQQVTLSCSPISGHRSVSWYQQTPGQGLQFLFEYFSETQRNKGNFPGRFSGRQFSNSRSEMNVSTLELGDSALYLCASSLGQGAGANVLTFGAGSRLTVL.

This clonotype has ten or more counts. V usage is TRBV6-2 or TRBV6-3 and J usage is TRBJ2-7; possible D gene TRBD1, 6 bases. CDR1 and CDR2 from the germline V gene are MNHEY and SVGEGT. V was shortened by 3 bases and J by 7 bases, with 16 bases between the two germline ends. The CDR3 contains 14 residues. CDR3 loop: CASSYAGANFEQYF. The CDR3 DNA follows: TGTGCCAGCAGTTATGCAGGGGCCAATTTTGAGCAGTACTTC.

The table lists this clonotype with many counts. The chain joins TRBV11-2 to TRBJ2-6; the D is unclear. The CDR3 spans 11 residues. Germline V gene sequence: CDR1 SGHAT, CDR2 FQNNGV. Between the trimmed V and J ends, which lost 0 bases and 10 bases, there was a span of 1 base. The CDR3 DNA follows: TGTGCCAGCAGCTTAGATAACGTCCTGACTTTC. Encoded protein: CASSLDNVLTF.

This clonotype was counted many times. Written as DNA, the CDR3 is TGTGCCAGCAGTGAAGGGAGGGCCGGGAGCAATGAGCAGTTCTTC. Protein sequence: CASSEGRAGSNEQFF. The genes are TRBV6-1 and TRBJ2-1, with a possible D match to TRBD2 (6 bases). Germline loops: CDR1 MNHNS, CDR2 SASEGT. There are 15 residues in the CDR3. V was trimmed by 1 base and J by 6 bases, leaving 13 bases between them.

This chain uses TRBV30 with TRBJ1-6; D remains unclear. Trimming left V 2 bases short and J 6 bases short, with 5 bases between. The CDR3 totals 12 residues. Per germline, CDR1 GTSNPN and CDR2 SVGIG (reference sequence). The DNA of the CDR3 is TGTGCCTGGAGTTTCGGTAATTCACCCCTCCACTTT. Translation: CAWSFGNSPLHF.

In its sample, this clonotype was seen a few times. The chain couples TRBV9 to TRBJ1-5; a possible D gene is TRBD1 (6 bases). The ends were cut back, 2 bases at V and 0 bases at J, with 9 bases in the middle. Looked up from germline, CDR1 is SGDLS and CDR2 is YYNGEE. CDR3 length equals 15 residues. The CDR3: CASSVGQFSNQPQHF. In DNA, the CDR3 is TGTGCCAGCAGCGTCGGACAGTTTAGCAATCAGCCCCAGCATTTT.

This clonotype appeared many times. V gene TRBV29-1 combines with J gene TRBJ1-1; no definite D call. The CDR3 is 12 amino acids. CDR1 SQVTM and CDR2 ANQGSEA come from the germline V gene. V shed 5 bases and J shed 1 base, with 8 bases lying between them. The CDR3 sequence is CSVNTANTEAFF. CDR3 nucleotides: TGCAGCGTTAACACAGCGAACACTGAAGCTTTCTTT.

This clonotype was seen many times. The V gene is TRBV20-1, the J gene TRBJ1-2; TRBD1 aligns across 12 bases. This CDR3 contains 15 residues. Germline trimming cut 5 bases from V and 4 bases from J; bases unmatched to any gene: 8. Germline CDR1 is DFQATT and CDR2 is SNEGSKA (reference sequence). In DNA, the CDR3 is TGCAGTGCTTCGGGACAGGGGGCCGTTAGCTATGGCTACACCTTC. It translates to CSASGQGAVSYGYTF.

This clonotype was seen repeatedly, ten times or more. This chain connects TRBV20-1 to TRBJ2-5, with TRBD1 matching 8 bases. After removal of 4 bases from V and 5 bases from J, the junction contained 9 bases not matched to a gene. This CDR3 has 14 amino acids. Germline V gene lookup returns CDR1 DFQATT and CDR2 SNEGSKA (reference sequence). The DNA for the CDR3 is TGCAGTGCTACCGGACAGGGAGGATGGGAGACCCAGTACTTC. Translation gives CSATGQGGWETQYF.

Written as DNA, the CDR3 is TGTGCCAGCAGTTACAGACCGGACAGGGACGAGCAGTACTTC. It translates to CASSYRPDRDEQYF. The chain links TRBV6-2 or TRBV6-3 to TRBJ2-7; TRBD1 matches at 8 bases. Germline CDR1 and CDR2: MNHEY and SVGEGT. The length of the CDR3 is 14 residues. V was clipped by 2 bases and J by 5 bases; unmatched bases: 5.